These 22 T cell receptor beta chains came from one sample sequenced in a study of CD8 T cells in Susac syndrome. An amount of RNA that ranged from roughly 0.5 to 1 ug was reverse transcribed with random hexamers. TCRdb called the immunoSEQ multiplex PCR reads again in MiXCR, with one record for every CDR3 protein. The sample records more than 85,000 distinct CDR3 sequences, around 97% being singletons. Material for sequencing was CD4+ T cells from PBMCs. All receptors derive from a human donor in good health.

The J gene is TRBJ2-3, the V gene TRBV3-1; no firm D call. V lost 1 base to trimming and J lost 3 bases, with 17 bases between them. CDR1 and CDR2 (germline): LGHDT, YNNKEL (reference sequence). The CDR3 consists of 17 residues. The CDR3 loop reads CASSQGLAFGRTDTQYF. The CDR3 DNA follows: TGTGCCAGCAGCCAAGGCCTGGCGTTCGGCAGGACAGATACGCAGTATTTT.

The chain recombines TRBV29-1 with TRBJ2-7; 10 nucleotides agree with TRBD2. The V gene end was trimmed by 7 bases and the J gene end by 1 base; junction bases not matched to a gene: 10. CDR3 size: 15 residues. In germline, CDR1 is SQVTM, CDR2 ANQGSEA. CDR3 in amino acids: CSGTLLAGVSYEQYF. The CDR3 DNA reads TGCAGCGGGACACTTCTAGCGGGAGTGTCCTACGAGCAGTACTTC.

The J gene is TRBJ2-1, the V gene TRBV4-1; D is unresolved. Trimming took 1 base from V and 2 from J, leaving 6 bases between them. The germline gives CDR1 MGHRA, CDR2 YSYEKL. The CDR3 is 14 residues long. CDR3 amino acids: CASSQGPTYNEQFF. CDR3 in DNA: TGCGCCAGCAGCCAAGGACCAACCTACAATGAGCAGTTCTTC.

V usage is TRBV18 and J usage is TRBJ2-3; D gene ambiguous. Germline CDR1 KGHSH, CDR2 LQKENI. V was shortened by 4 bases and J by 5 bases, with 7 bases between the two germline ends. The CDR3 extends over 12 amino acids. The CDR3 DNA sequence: TGTGCCAGCTCACTGATACTAGATACGCAGTATTTT. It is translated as CASSLILDTQYF. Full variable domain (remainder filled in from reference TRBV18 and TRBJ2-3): NAGVMQNPRHLVRRRGQEARLRCSPMKGHSHVYWYRQLPEEGLKFMVYLQKENIIDESGMPKERFSAEFPKEGPSILRIQQVVRGDSAAYFCASSLILDTQYFGPGTRLTVL.

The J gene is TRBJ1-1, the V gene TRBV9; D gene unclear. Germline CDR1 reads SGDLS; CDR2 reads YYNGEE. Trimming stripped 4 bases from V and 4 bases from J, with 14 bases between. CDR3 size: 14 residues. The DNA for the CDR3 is TGTGCCAGCAGCCCCCTCCCGTCAGTCACTGAAGCTTTCTTT. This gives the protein CASSPLPSVTEAFF.

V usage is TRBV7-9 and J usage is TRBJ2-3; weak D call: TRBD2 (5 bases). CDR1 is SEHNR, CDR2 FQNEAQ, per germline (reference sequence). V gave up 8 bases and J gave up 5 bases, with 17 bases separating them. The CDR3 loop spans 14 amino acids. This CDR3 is CASSRDQRGDTQYF. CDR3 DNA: TGTGCCAGCTCACGGGATCAACGGGGAGATACGCAGTATTTT.

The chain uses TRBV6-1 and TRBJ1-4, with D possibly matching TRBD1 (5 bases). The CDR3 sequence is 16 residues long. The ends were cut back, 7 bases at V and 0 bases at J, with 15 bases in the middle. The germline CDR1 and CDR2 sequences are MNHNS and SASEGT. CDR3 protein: CASKPLAGTTNEKLFF. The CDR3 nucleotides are TGTGCCAGCAAACCCTTGGCAGGGACAACTAATGAAAAACTGTTTTTT.

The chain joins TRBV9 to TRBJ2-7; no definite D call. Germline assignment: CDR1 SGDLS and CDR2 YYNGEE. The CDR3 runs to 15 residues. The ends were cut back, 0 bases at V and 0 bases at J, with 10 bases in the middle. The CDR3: CASSVGAASSYEQYF. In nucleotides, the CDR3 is TGTGCCAGCAGCGTAGGGGCAGCTAGCTCCTACGAGCAGTACTTC. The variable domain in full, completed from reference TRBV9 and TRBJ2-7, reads DSGVTQTPKHLITATGQRVTLRCSPRSGDLSVYWYQQSLDQGLQFLIQYYNGEERAKGNILERFSAQQFPDLHSELNLSSLELGDSALYFCASSVGAASSYEQYFGPGTRLTVT.

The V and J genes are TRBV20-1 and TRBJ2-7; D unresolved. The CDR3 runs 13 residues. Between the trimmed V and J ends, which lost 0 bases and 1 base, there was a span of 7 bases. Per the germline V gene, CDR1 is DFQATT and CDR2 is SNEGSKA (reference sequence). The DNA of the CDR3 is TGCAGTGCTAGAGATCTTCGGTCCTACGAGCAGTACTTC. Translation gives CSARDLRSYEQYF.

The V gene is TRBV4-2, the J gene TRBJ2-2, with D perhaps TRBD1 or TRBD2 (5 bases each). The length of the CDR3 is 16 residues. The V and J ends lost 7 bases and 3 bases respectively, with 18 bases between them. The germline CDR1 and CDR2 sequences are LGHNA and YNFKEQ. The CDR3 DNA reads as TGTGCCAGCAAAAGAGGGGCTCCCGAGGACACCGGGGAGCTGTTTTTT. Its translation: CASKRGAPEDTGELFF.

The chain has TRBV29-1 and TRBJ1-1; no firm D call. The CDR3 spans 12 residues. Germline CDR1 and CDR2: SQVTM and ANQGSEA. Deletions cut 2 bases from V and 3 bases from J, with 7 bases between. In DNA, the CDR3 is TGCAGCGTTGAAAGGGCACACACTGAAGCTTTCTTT. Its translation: CSVERAHTEAFF.

The chain's CDR3 is CATSASGQGQTQYF. CDR3 DNA: TGTGCCACCAGTGCTTCCGGACAGGGTCAGACCCAGTACTTC. The V call is TRBV24-1, the J call TRBJ2-5; 8 bases are a match to TRBD1. Germline V gene sequence: CDR1 KGHDR, CDR2 SFDVKD. Trimming removed 5 bases from V and 6 bases from J; junction bases left unmatched: 7. This CDR3 contains 14 residues.

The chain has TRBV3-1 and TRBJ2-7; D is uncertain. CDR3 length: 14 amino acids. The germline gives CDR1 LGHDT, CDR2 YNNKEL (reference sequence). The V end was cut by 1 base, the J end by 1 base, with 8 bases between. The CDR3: CASSQGLASYEQYF. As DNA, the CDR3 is TGTGCCAGCAGCCAAGGACTGGCGTCCTACGAGCAGTACTTC.

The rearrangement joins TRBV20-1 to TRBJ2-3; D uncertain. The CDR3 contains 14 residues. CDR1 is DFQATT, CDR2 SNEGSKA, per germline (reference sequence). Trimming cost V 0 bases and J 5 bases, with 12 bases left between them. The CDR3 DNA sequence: TGCAGTGCTAGAGATGGATCCGGGCTAGATACGCAGTATTTT. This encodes CSARDGSGLDTQYF.

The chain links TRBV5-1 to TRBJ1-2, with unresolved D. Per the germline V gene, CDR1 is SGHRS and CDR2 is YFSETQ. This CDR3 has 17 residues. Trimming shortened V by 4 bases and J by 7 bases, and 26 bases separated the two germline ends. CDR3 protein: CASSRHGMGNPLFGYTF. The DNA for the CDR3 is TGCGCCAGCAGCCGCCACGGGATGGGAAACCCCCTGTTTGGCTACACCTTC.

CDR3 amino acids: CASSGGGAVGLNEQFF. The CDR3 region has the DNA TGTGCCAGCAGCGGGGGAGGGGCGGTGGGTCTCAATGAGCAGTTCTTC. The chain employs TRBV5-4 and TRBJ2-1, with TRBD2 matching over 7 bases. V dropped 4 bases and J dropped 6; count of bases not matched to a gene: 13. CDR1 and CDR2 (germline): SGHNT, YYREEE (reference sequence). The CDR3 length is 16 residues. The full variable domain, in which reference TRBV5-4 and TRBJ2-1 provide the parts outside the CDR3, is ETGVTQSPTHLIKTRGQQVTLRCSSQSGHNTVSWYQQALGQGPQFIFQYYREEENGRGNFPPRFSGLQFPNYSSELNVNALELDDSALYLCASSGGGAVGLNEQFFGPGTRLTVL.

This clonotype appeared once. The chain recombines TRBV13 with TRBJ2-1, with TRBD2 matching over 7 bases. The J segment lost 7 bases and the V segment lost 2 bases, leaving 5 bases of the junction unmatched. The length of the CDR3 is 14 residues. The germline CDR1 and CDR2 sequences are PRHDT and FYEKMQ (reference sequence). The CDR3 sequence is CASSLWRGLNEQFF. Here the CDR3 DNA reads TGTGCCAGCAGCTTATGGCGGGGGTTGAATGAGCAGTTCTTC.

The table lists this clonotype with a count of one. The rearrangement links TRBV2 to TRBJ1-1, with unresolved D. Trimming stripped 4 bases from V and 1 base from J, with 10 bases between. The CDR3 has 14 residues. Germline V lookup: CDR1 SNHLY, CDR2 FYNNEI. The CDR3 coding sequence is TGTGCCAGCAGTGTCGCCAACAGGAACACTGAAGCTTTCTTT. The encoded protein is CASSVANRNTEAFF.

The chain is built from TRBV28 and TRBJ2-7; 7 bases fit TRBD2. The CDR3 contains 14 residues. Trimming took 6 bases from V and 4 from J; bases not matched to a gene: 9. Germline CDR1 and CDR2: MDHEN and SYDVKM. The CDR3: CASSSLGGIYEQYF. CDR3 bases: TGTGCCAGCAGCTCTCTCGGGGGGATATACGAGCAGTACTTC. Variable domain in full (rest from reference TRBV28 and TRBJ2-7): DVKVTQSSRYLVKRTGEKVFLECVQDMDHENMFWYRQDPGLGLRLIYFSYDVKMKEKGDIPEGYSVSREKKERFSLILESASTNQTSMYLCASSSLGGIYEQYFGPGTRLTVT.

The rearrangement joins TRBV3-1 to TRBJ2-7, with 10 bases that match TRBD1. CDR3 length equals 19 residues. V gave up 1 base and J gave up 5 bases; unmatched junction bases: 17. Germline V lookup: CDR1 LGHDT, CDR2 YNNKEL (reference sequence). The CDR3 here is CASSQGPGASGTGANEQYF. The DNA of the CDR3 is TGTGCCAGCAGCCAAGGGCCAGGGGCATCCGGGACAGGGGCCAACGAGCAGTACTTC.

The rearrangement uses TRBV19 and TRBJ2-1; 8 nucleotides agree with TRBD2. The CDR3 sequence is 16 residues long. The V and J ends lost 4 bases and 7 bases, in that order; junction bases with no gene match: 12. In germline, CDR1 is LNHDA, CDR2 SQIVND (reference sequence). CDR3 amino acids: CASSTSTGGLGNEQFF. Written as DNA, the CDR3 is TGTGCCAGTAGTACCTCCACGGGGGGGCTCGGGAATGAGCAGTTCTTC.

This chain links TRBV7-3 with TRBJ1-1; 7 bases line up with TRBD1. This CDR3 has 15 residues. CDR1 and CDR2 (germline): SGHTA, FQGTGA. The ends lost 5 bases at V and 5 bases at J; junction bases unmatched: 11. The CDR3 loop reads CASSPRTGVGTEAFF. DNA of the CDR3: TGTGCCAGCAGCCCGAGGACAGGCGTGGGGACTGAAGCTTTCTTT.